The 15 T cell receptor beta chains presented below share a single source sample, sequenced in a study of OX40 agonist ivuxolimab in advanced cancers. Sequencing was performed with immunoSEQ multiplex PCR; in TCRdb, only in-frame clones are kept and a portion is missing. The sample shows 75,000 to 95,000 clones, roughly 85% of them seen only once. The material was CD4+ or CD8+ T cells sorted from blood, obtained in a trial of the OX40 agonist ivuxolimab. The receptors were gathered from an adult with an advanced solid tumor such as melanoma, head and neck, liver or kidney cancer.

The chain couples TRBV29-1 to TRBJ2-7, with D possibly TRBD1 on 6 matching bases. This CDR3 spans 13 amino acids. The germline V gene has CDR1 SQVTM and CDR2 ANQGSEA. Trimming pared 7 bases from V and 3 bases from J, leaving 16 bases between. The CDR3 nucleotides read TGCAGCGGATCCAGGGGAAATTACTACGAGCAGTACTTC. Translating gives CSGSRGNYYEQYF.

Only one count was recorded for this clone. The chain employs TRBV15 and TRBJ2-5, with D perhaps TRBD1 (6 bases). There are 14 residues in the CDR3. Germline V gene sequence: CDR1 LNHNV, CDR2 YYDKDF (reference sequence). Trimming pared 9 bases from V and 1 base from J, leaving 15 bases between. CDR3 in DNA: TGTGCCACTCGTCCCGGGACACCCCAAGAGACCCAGTACTTC. Its protein product is CATRPGTPQETQYF.

This chain uses TRBV19 with TRBJ2-2; the D call may be TRBD1 or TRBD2 (5 bases each). CDR1 LNHDA and CDR2 SQIVND come from the germline V gene (reference sequence). CDR3 length: 14 amino acids. Trimming stripped 3 bases from V and 8 bases from J, with 13 bases between. This CDR3 reads CASSILPGAGELFF. Here the CDR3 DNA reads TGTGCCAGTAGTATCCTCCCCGGGGCGGGGGAGCTGTTTTTT.

This sequence joins TRBV19 and TRBJ2-7; 9 positions match TRBD2. The J segment lost 6 bases and the V segment lost 4 bases, leaving 7 bases of the junction unmatched. Germline V gives CDR1 LNHDA, CDR2 SQIVND (reference sequence). CDR3 size: 14 residues. The CDR3 sequence: CASSRGSSGTEQYF. CDR3 nucleotides: TGTGCCAGTAGTAGAGGATCTAGCGGGACCGAGCAGTACTTC. Full variable domain (rest looked up from reference TRBV19 and TRBJ2-7): DGGITQSPKYLFRKEGQNVTLSCEQNLNHDAMYWYRQDPGQGLRLIYYSQIVNDFQKGDIAEGYSVSREKKESFPLTVTSAQKNPTAFYLCASSRGSSGTEQYFGPGTRLTVT.

CDR3 nucleotide sequence: TGTGCCAGGTTAAACAGGGTACCTCAGCCCCAGCATTTT. This encodes CARLNRVPQPQHF. The V and J genes are TRBV21-1 and TRBJ1-5; the D call in the table, TRBD1, was not verified against the DNA. TRBV21-1 is a pseudogene. The CDR3 is 13 residues long.

The chain employs TRBV5-1 and TRBJ1-5; 7 bases fit TRBD1. Germline trimming cut 4 bases from V and 7 bases from J; bases unmatched to any gene: 11. The CDR3 spans 15 residues. Germline V lookup: CDR1 SGHRS, CDR2 YFSETQ. The CDR3 sequence: CASSPRTGRDQPQHF. The CDR3 coding sequence is TGCGCCAGCAGCCCCAGGACAGGAAGGGACCAGCCCCAGCATTTT. The complete variable domain, with remaining parts taken from reference TRBV5-1 and TRBJ1-5, reads KAGVTQTPRYLIKTRGQQVTLSCSPISGHRSVSWYQQTPGQGLQFLFEYFSETQRNKGNFPGRFSGRQFSNSRSEMNVSTLELGDSALYLCASSPRTGRDQPQHFGDGTRLSIL.

Written as DNA, the CDR3 is TGCGCCAGCAGCCAAGTAGTTATCATCTCTGGCTACACCTTC. Its protein is CASSQVVIISGYTF. This sequence joins TRBV4-1 and TRBJ1-2; D is unresolved. Germline V CDR1 and CDR2: MGHRA, YSYEKL. Deletions cut 1 base from V and 7 bases from J, with 13 bases between. The CDR3 covers 14 residues.

The chain combines TRBV11-1 with TRBJ2-7; D might be TRBD1 (6 bases). The CDR3 extends over 15 amino acids. The germline gives CDR1 SGHAT, CDR2 FQDESV (reference sequence). The V gene lost 5 bases and the J gene lost 0 bases, with 14 bases spanning the gap. The CDR3 DNA reads TGTGCCAGCAGCCTGGACAGACTTAGCTCCTACGAGCAGTACGTC. Translation: CASSLDRLSSYEQYV.

The rearrangement uses TRBV4-1 and TRBJ2-2, with D maybe TRBD2 (5 bases). The germline V gene has CDR1 MGHRA and CDR2 YSYEKL. The CDR3 extends over 16 amino acids. The germline V and J ends were trimmed by 1 base and 2 bases, with 11 bases remaining between them. The CDR3 is CASSQGPLANTGELFF. CDR3 in DNA: TGCGCCAGCAGCCAAGGGCCCCTAGCCAACACCGGGGAGCTGTTTTTT.

The genes are TRBV5-6 and TRBJ1-2; 7 bases map to TRBD1. CDR1 is SGHDT and CDR2 is YYEEEE in the germline V gene. With V trimmed by 6 bases and J by 4 bases, 6 bases remained unmatched. This CDR3 contains 13 residues. The CDR3: CASTRRGLYGYTF. The CDR3 DNA reads TGTGCCAGCACCAGGAGGGGGCTCTATGGCTACACCTTC.

The J gene is TRBJ2-7, the V gene TRBV19; 8 positions agree with TRBD1. V lost 5 bases to trimming and J lost 3 bases; unmatched junction nucleotides: 9. Germline assignment: CDR1 LNHDA and CDR2 SQIVND (reference sequence). This CDR3 is 15 amino acids long. CDR3 DNA: TGTGCCAGTAGTCCCAGACAGGGGTTGGGCTACGAGCAGTACTTC. Amino acids: CASSPRQGLGYEQYF.

This clone showed up just once. The rearrangement links TRBV13 to TRBJ2-3; the match to TRBD2 covers 11 bases. The CDR3 sequence is 14 residues long. V shed 6 bases, J shed 3 bases, and the junction held 2 bases outside the gene matches. Looked up from germline, CDR1 is PRHDT and CDR2 is FYEKMQ (reference sequence). The CDR3 sequence: CASRGTSGTDTQYF. The CDR3 nucleotides read TGTGCCAGCAGAGGGACTAGCGGAACAGATACGCAGTATTTT. Based on the CDR3 plus reference TRBV13 and TRBJ2-3, the full variable domain is AAGVIQSPRHLIKEKRETATLKCYPIPRHDTVYWYQQGPGQDPQFLISFYEKMQSDKGSIPDRFSAQQFSDYHSELNMSSLELGDSALYFCASRGTSGTDTQYFGPGTRLTVL.

The rearrangement links TRBV7-9 to TRBJ2-3; possible D gene TRBD2, 6 bases. The CDR3 length is 15 residues. Deletions cut 2 bases from V and 2 bases from J, with 11 bases between. CDR1 is SEHNR, CDR2 FQNEAQ, per germline (reference sequence). The CDR3 DNA follows: TGTGCCAGCAGCTTAAATCGCGGGGTCACAGATACGCAGTATTTT. This gives the protein CASSLNRGVTDTQYF.

CDR3: CAITPLWGRAGNEQFF. In DNA, the CDR3 is TGTGCCATTACACCCCTTTGGGGCCGCGCTGGCAATGAGCAGTTCTTC. The chain has TRBV2 and TRBJ2-1, with D perhaps matching TRBD1 (5 bases). V was cut by 10 bases and J by 6 bases, with 25 bases left in between. CDR3 length: 16 residues. CDR1 and CDR2 from the germline V gene are SNHLY and FYNNEI.

CDR3: CASSPRRDRTYTGELFF. In nucleotides, the CDR3 is TGTGCCAGCTCACCACGCCGGGACCGAACTTACACCGGGGAGCTGTTTTTT. The chain recombines TRBV18 with TRBJ2-2; D is perhaps TRBD1 or TRBD2 (5 bases each). V gave up 1 base and J gave up 3 bases, with 15 bases separating them. Germline V gene sequence: CDR1 KGHSH, CDR2 LQKENI. The CDR3 sequence is 17 residues long.